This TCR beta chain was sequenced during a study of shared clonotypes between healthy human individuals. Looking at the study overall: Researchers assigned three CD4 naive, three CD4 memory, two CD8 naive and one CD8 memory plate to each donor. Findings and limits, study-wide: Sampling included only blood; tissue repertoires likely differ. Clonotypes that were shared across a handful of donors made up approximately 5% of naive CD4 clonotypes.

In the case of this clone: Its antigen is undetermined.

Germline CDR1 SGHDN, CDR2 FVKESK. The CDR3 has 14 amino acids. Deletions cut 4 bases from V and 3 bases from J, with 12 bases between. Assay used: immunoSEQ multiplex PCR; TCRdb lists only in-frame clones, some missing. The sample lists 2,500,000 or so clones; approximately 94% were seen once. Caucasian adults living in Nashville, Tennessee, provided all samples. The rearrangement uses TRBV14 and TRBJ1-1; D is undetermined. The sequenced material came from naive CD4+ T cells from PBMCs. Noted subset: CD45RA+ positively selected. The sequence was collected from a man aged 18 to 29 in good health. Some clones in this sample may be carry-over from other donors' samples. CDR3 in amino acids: CASSRDPRYTEAFF. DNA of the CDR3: TGTGCCAGCAGCCGCGACCCAAGGTACACTGAAGCTTTCTTT.